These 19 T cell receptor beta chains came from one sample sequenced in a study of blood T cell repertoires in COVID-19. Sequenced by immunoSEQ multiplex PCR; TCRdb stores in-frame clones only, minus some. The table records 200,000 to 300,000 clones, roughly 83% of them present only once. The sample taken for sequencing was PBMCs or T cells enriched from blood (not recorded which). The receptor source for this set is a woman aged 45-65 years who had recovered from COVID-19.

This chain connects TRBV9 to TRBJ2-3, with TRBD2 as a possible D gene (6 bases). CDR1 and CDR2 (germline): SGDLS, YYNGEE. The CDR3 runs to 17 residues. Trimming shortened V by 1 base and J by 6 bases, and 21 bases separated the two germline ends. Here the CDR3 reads CASSVRAGAWYSDTQYF. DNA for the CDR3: TGTGCCAGCAGCGTACGAGCGGGTGCCTGGTATAGCGATACGCAGTATTTT.

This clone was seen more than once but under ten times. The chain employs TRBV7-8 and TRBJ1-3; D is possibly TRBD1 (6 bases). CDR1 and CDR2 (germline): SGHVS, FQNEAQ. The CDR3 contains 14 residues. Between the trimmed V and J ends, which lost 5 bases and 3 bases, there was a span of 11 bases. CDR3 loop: CASSPRGFGNTIYF. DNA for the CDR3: TGTGCCAGCAGCCCCAGGGGTTTTGGAAACACCATATATTTT.

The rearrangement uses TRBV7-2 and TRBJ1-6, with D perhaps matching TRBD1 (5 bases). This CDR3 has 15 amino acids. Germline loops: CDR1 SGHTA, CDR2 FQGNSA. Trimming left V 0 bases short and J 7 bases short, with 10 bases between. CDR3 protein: CASSLAMTENSPLHF. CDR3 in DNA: TGTGCCAGCAGCTTAGCAATGACAGAGAATTCACCCCTCCACTTT.

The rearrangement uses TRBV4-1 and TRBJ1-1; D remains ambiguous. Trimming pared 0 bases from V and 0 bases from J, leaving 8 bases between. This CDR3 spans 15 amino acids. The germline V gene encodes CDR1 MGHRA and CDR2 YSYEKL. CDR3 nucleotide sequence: TGCGCCAGCAGCCAAGATCCGTCTTTGAACACTGAAGCTTTCTTT. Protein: CASSQDPSLNTEAFF.

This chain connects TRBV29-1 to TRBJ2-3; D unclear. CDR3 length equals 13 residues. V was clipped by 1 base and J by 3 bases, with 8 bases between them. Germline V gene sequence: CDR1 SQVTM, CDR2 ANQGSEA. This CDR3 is CSVEGYRTDTQYF. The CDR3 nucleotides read TGCAGCGTTGAAGGATATAGAACAGATACGCAGTATTTT.

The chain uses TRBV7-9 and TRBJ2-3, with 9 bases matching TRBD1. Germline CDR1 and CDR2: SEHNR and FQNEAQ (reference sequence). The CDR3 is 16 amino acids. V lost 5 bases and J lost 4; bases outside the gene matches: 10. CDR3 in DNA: TGTGCCAGCAGCGGCTTCCGGGACAGGGATGCAGATACGCAGTATTTT. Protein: CASSGFRDRDADTQYF.

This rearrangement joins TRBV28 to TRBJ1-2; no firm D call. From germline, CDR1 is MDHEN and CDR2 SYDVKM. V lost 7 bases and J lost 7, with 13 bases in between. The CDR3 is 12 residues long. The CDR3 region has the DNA TGTGCCAGCATCGAGGGCCATTCTGGCTACACCTTC. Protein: CASIEGHSGYTF.

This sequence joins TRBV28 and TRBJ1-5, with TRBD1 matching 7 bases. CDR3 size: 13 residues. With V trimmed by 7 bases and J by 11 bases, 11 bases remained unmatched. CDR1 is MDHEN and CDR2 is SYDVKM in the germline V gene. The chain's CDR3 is CASNLDRARAQHF. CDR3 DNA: TGTGCCAGCAACCTCGACAGGGCCAGGGCCCAGCATTTT. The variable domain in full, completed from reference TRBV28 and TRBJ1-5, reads DVKVTQSSRYLVKRTGEKVFLECVQDMDHENMFWYRQDPGLGLRLIYFSYDVKMKEKGDIPEGYSVSREKKERFSLILESASTNQTSMYLCASNLDRARAQHFGDGTRLSIL.

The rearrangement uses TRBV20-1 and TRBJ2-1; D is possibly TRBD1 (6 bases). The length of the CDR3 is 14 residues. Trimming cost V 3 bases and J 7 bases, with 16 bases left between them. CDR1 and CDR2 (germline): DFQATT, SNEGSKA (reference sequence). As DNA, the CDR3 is TGCAGTGCTAGTAGCCAGGGGAGTGGTAATGAGCAGTTCTTC. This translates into CSASSQGSGNEQFF.

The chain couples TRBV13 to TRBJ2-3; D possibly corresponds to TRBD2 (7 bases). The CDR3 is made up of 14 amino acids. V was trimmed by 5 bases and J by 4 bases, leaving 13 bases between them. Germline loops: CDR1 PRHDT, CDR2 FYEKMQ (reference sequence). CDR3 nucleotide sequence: TGTGCCAGCAGCAGGTCGGGGGGCCCAGATACGCAGTATTTT. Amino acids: CASSRSGGPDTQYF.

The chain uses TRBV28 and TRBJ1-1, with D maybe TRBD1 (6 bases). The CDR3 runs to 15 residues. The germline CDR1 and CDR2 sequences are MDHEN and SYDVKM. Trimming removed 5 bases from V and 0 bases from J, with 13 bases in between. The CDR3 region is CASSLGGSLNTEAFF. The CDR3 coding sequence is TGTGCCAGCAGTCTAGGGGGTTCTCTGAACACTGAAGCTTTCTTT.

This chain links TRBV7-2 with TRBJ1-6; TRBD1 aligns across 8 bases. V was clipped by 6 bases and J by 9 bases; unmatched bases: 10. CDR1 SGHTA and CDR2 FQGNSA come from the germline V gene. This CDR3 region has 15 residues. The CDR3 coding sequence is TGTGCCAGCAGTCATACGACAGGGGTGAGTTCACCCCTCCACTTT. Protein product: CASSHTTGVSSPLHF.

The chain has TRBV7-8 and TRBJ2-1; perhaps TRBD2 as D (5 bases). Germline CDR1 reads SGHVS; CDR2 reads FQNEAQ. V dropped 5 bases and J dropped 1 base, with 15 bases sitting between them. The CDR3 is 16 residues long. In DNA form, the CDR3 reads TGTGCCAGCAGCCCCCGTGCGGGCGTTTCCTACAATGAGCAGTTCTTC. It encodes CASSPRAGVSYNEQFF.

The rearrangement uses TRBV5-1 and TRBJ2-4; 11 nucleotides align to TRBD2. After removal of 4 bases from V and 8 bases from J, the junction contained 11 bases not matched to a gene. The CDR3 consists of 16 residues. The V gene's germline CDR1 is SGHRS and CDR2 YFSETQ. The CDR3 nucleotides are TGCGCCAGCAGCCCCATGGGTACTAGCGGGAGAGACATTCAGTACTTC. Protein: CASSPMGTSGRDIQYF.

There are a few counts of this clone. The CDR3 nucleotides are TGTGCCTGGTCAACAGGGCCTGATGAAAAACTGTTTTTT. The encoded protein is CAWSTGPDEKLFF. The chain is built from TRBV30 and TRBJ1-4; weak D call: TRBD1 (6 bases). Looked up from germline, CDR1 is GTSNPN and CDR2 is SVGIG (reference sequence). The CDR3 consists of 13 residues. The V gene lost 5 bases and the J gene lost 6 bases, with 13 bases spanning the gap.

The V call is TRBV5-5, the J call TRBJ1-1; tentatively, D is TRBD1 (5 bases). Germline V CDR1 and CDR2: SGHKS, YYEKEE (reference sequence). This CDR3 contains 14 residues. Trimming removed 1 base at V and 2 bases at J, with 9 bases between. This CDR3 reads CASSLSQGNTEAFF. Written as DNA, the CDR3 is TGTGCCAGCAGCTTGAGCCAGGGCAACACTGAAGCTTTCTTT. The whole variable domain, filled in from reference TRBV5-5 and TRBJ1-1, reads DAGVTQSPTHLIKTRGQQVTLRCSPISGHKSVSWYQQVLGQGPQFIFQYYEKEERGRGNFPDRFSARQFPNYSSELNVNALLLGDSALYLCASSLSQGNTEAFFGQGTRLTVV.

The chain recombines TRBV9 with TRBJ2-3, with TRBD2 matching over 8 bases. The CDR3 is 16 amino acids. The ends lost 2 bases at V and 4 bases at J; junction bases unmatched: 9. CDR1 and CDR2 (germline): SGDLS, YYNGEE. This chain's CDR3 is CASSVSGSYGADTQYF. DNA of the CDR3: TGTGCCAGCAGCGTGAGCGGGAGCTATGGGGCAGATACGCAGTATTTT.

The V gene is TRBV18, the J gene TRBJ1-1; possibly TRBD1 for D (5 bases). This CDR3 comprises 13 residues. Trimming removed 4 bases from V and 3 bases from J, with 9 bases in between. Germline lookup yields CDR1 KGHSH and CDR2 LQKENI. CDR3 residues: CASSQGVDTEAFF. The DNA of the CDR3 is TGTGCCAGCTCACAAGGGGTGGACACTGAAGCTTTCTTT.

CDR3 amino acids: CASTGTGVTYGYTF. Written as DNA, the CDR3 is TGTGCCAGCACCGGGACAGGGGTTACCTATGGCTACACCTTC. The V gene is TRBV19, the J gene TRBJ1-2; TRBD1 agrees at 10 bases. The V segment lost 9 bases and the J segment 4 bases; nucleotides outside the gene matches: 8. There are 14 residues in the CDR3. The germline V gene has CDR1 LNHDA and CDR2 SQIVND (reference sequence).